This paragraph reports one T cell receptor (beta chain). The trim removed 6 bases at V and 4 bases at J, leaving 6 bases unmatched. Germline V gene sequence: CDR1 SNHLY, CDR2 FYNNEI. The CDR3 sequence is 13 residues long. This sample is part of a study of naive and memory T cell subsets. Both TRBC1 and TRBC2 were covered by a beta constant-region primer of two equimolar oligonucleotides. Ligated cDNA was amplified by four rounds of PCR with nested alpha and beta constant-region primers and SP2. A 12-nucleotide UMI and the SP2 primer were added to the cDNA 3' end by oligonucleotide ligation. One entry per CDR3 protein, called by TCRdb with MiXCR from the UMI-ligation and nested PCR reads. The table shows 95,000 to 150,000 distinct CDR3 sequences, with 35% to 40% occurring only once.

The sequenced material came from central memory CD4+ T cells from blood. The J gene is TRBJ2-7, the V gene TRBV2; 7 nucleotides align to TRBD2. The TCR was taken from a human donor in good health. CDR3 nucleotides: TGTGCCAGCAGGCTGGGACTATTGTACGAGCAGTACTTC. The encoded protein is CASRLGLLYEQYF. Supplemented by reference TRBV2 and TRBJ2-7, the full variable domain reads EPEVTQTPSHQVTQMGQEVILRCVPISNHLYFYWYRQILGQKVEFLVSFYNNEISEKSEIFDDQFSVERPDGSNFTLKIRSTKLEDSAMYFCASRLGLLYEQYFGPGTRLTVT.